This T cell receptor beta chain comes out of a study of technical replicates of blood from several donors. Produced via immunoSEQ multiplex PCR; TCRdb's table is partial and in-frame only. The sample has about 80,000 clones; 95% to 98% are singletons. CDR3 length: 15 amino acids. Germline V gene data show CDR1 as SGHTA and CDR2 as FQGTGA. V was trimmed by 0 bases and J by 10 bases, leaving 18 bases between them. The receptor comes from a human donor in good health. This chain links TRBV7-3 with TRBJ1-2; a possible D gene is TRBD1 (5 bases). Material for sequencing was T cells isolated from PBMCs. As DNA, the CDR3 is TGTGCCAGCAGCTTAACGTTAGGGGCCTGGCTGGACTACACCTTC. It is translated as CASSLTLGAWLDYTF.